These T cell receptor beta chains were read from a single sample in a study of T cell repertoires in ileal Crohn's disease. The method was immunoSEQ multiplex PCR; TCRdb's version includes in-frame clones alone and lacks a portion of them. The sample has around 9,700 clones, more than 75% seen once. Sequencing was performed on ileal tissue. The receptors come from an adult with Crohn's disease. Each CDR3 is given with its conserved first and last residue. D genes are given only for firm matches. Clone size appears in some rows only: once, few, many, or a class for an expanded clone.

D | J | V | size | CDR3 | DNA
TRBD1 | TRBJ2-3 | TRBV4-3 | few | CASSPGTGGSTDTQYF | TGCGCCAGCAGCCCAGGAACAGGGGGAAGCACAGATACGCAGTATTTT
- | TRBJ2-7 | TRBV4-3 | - | CASSQARWFEQYF | TGCGCCAGCAGCCAAGCTAGGTGGTTCGAGCAGTACTTC
- | TRBJ2-2 | TRBV1 | - | CTSSQVTSGKGGELFF | TGCACCAGCAGCCAAGTGACTAGCGGGAAGGGAGGGGAGCTGTTTTTT
TRBD1 | TRBJ1-2 | TRBV13 | few | CASSDGQGAGYTF | TGTGCCAGCAGCGACGGACAGGGGGCTGGCTACACCTTC
TRBD2 | TRBJ2-3 | TRBV10-3 | - | CAISEGTSGNTDTQYF | TGTGCCATCAGCGAGGGGACTAGCGGGAACACAGATACGCAGTATTTT
- | TRBJ1-5 | TRBV15 | - | CATSADFSNQPQHF | TGTGCCACCTCGGCGGACTTTAGCAATCAGCCCCAGCATTTT
- | TRBJ2-3 | TRBV19 | - | CASSPKQATDTQYF | TGTGCCAGTAGTCCCAAGCAGGCCACAGATACGCAGTATTTT
- | TRBJ1-2 | TRBV10-2 | - | CASSPVTASVGGYTF | TGCGCCAGCAGTCCAGTGACAGCGTCTGTCGGCGGCTACACCTTC
- | TRBJ2-1 | TRBV21-1 | - | CASSKEVRKEFF | TGTGCCAGCAGCAAAGAAGTTAGAAAGGAGTTCTTC
- | TRBJ2-5 | TRBV15 | - | CATSGGNTGFRETQYF | TGTGCCACCAGCGGTGGGAATACAGGATTTCGAGAGACCCAGTACTTC
TRBD2 | TRBJ2-5 | TRBV9 | - | CASSVAASGSRVETQYF | TGTGCCAGCAGCGTGGCGGCTAGCGGGAGCAGGGTGGAGACCCAGTACTTC
- | TRBJ2-7 | TRBV7-8 | - | CASSPLASLSTAPREQYF | TGTGCCAGCAGCCCCCTAGCTTCCCTTTCGACAGCTCCTAGAGAGCAGTACTTC
- | TRBJ2-1 | TRBV10-2 | - | CASLLAASYNEQFF | TGCGCCAGCCTCTTAGCGGCCTCCTACAATGAGCAGTTCTTC
- | TRBJ1-2 | TRBV6-5 | - | CASSYGGQEVAYTF | TGTGCCAGCAGTTACGGGGGGCAGGAGGTCGCCTACACCTTC
- | TRBJ2-7 | TRBV2 | - | CASRTTGTYEQYF | TGTGCCAGCAGGACGACAGGTACCTACGAGCAGTACTTC
TRBD2 | TRBJ2-3 | TRBV7-2 | - | CASSLAGTSGTDTQYF | TGTGCCAGCAGCTTAGCCGGGACTAGCGGCACAGATACGCAGTATTTT
TRBD1 | TRBJ2-2 | TRBV7-9 | - | CASSHRTGNTGELFF | TGTGCCAGCAGCCACAGGACAGGGAACACCGGGGAGCTGTTTTTT
- | TRBJ2-3 | TRBV10-3 | - | CAISDSSVAEDTQYF | TGTGCCATCAGTGACTCTAGTGTAGCGGAAGATACGCAGTATTTT
- | TRBJ2-3 | TRBV5-1 | - | CASSKGQGGDTQYF | TGCGCCAGCAGCAAAGGACAAGGCGGGGATACGCAGTATTTT
- | TRBJ2-1 | TRBV4-3 | - | CASSQDYPYNEQFF | TGCGCCAGCAGCCAAGATTACCCCTACAATGAGCAGTTCTTC
TRBD2 | TRBJ2-5 | TRBV30 | - | CAWKWASGRSGTQYF | TGTGCCTGGAAGTGGGCTAGCGGGAGGAGCGGGACCCAGTACTTC
- | TRBJ2-1 | TRBV7-2 | - | CASSLFTGSLEQFF | TGTGCCAGCAGCTTATTTACCGGGTCTCTTGAGCAGTTCTTC
- | TRBJ2-1 | TRBV9 | - | CASSLNAYNEQFF | TGTGCCAGCAGCTTAAATGCTTACAATGAGCAGTTCTTC
TRBD1 | TRBJ1-3 | TRBV7-2 | - | CASSSWTGAGNTIYF | TGTGCCAGCAGCTCGTGGACAGGAGCTGGAAACACCATATATTTT
- | TRBJ1-1 | TRBV5-1 | - | CASTLIPADTEAFF | TGCGCCAGCACCCTTATCCCGGCGGACACTGAAGCTTTCTTT
- | TRBJ2-2 | TRBV11-3 | once | CASSFGRGELFF | TGTGCCAGCAGCTTTGGTCGTGGGGAGCTGTTTTTT
- | TRBJ1-1 | TRBV5-1 | - | CASSLSGRRNTEAFF | TGCGCCAGCAGCCTTTCAGGACGGAGGAACACTGAAGCTTTCTTT
- | TRBJ1-1 | TRBV6-1 | - | CASIIGGDTEAFF | TGTGCCAGCATCATTGGTGGTGACACTGAAGCTTTCTTT
TRBD1 | TRBJ1-1 | TRBV19 | once | CASSFATGVGEAFF | TGTGCCAGTTCATTCGCCACAGGGGTCGGCGAAGCTTTCTTT
TRBD2 | TRBJ2-3 | TRBV11-2 | - | CASSLSGGSGTDTQYF | TGTGCCAGCAGCTTATCTGGCGGGAGCGGGACAGATACGCAGTATTTT
- | TRBJ1-3 | TRBV11-3 | - | CASSLLLSGNTIYF | TGTGCCAGCAGCTTATTGCTCTCTGGAAACACCATATATTTT
TRBD1 | TRBJ2-3 | TRBV5-1 | once | CASSPGQYTDTQYF | TGCGCCAGCAGCCCGGGACAGTACACAGATACGCAGTATTTT
TRBD1 | TRBJ1-1 | TRBV19 | - | CASSARDRGMVNTEAFF | TGTGCCAGTAGTGCCCGGGACAGGGGGATGGTGAACACTGAAGCTTTCTTT
- | TRBJ1-5 | TRBV5-5 | - | CASSLYSNQPQHF | TGTGCCAGCAGCTTGTATAGCAATCAGCCCCAGCATTTT
- | TRBJ2-7 | TRBV10-3 | - | CAIRGGSGDEAYEQYF | TGTGCCATCAGGGGGGGTAGCGGAGACGAGGCCTACGAGCAGTACTTC
- | TRBJ2-4 | TRBV11-2 | - | CASSLGVIKNIQYF | TGTGCCAGCAGCTTAGGAGTCATTAAAAACATTCAGTACTTC
TRBD1 | TRBJ1-1 | TRBV7-8 | - | CASSWDRGNTEAFF | TGTGCCAGCAGCTGGGACAGGGGGAACACTGAAGCTTTCTTT
TRBD1 | TRBJ1-1 | TRBV19 | - | CASRIQGDFAEAFF | TGTGCCAGTAGGATACAGGGGGATTTTGCTGAAGCTTTCTTT
TRBD2 | TRBJ2-1 | TRBV5-1 | - | CASSFFSGSSYNEQFF | TGCGCCAGCAGCTTCTTTAGCGGGAGTTCCTACAATGAGCAGTTCTTC
- | TRBJ1-4 | TRBV5-1 | - | CASSSRARGEKLFF | TGCGCCAGCAGCTCCCGGGCACGGGGGGAAAAACTGTTTTTT
- | TRBJ2-2 | TRBV19 | few | CASSRADLNTGELFF | TGTGCCAGTAGTAGAGCGGATCTGAACACCGGGGAGCTGTTTTTT
TRBD2 | TRBJ2-7 | TRBV5-1 | - | CASSFQSLAGGEQYF | TGCGCCAGCAGTTTTCAATCACTAGCCGGGGGGGAGCAGTACTTC
- | TRBJ2-3 | TRBV29-1 | - | CSVWSGEGDTQYF | TGCAGCGTTTGGTCGGGAGAAGGAGATACGCAGTATTTT
TRBD2 | TRBJ2-5 | TRBV2 | - | CASSESSGQETQYF | TGTGCCAGCAGCGAATCTAGCGGTCAAGAGACCCAGTACTTC
- | TRBJ2-4 | TRBV18 | few | CASSPPGAKNIQYF | TGTGCCAGCTCACCACCGGGAGCCAAAAACATTCAGTACTTC